The rows below give T cell receptor beta chains drawn from one sample of a study of blood T cells in healthy people across ages. A single record per CDR3 protein comes from TCRdb applying MiXCR to the 5' RACE reads. This sample carries approximately 810,000 distinct CDR3 sequences, under 30% of them seen once, and the ten largest clones take around 16%. The sample was blood. All receptors come from a woman at least 80 years old in good health. The CDR3 runs from the conserved cysteine through the conserved F or W. Each record gives: J gene, D gene, V gene, clone size, CDR3 protein, CDR3 DNA. D genes are given only for firm matches. Only part of the rows carry a size: once, few, many, or a class if the clone is expanded.

>TRBJ2-5|TRBD2|TRBV7-3|NA
CASSPGIAGRETQYF
TGTGCCAGCAGTCCCGGGATAGCGGGGAGGGAGACCCAGTACTTC
>TRBJ2-4|TRBD1|TRBV18|NA
CASSTGQGLAKNIQYF
TGTGCCAGCTCAACGGGACAGGGGTTAGCCAAAAACATTCAGTACTTC
>TRBJ1-1|NA|TRBV7-6|NA
CASSAKGGGTEAFF
TGTGCCAGCAGCGCAAAAGGGGGAGGCACTGAAGCTTTCTTT
>TRBJ1-2|TRBD1|TRBV24-1|many
CATSEGQGARSYGYTF
TGTGCCACCAGTGAGGGACAGGGGGCACGCTCCTATGGCTACACCTTC
>TRBJ2-3|NA|TRBV20-1|many
CSAALGISTDTQYF
TGCAGTGCTGCTCTGGGAATAAGCACAGATACGCAGTATTTT
>TRBJ1-2|NA|TRBV6-2/TRBV6-3|few
CASSYRTLPRYTF
TGTGCCAGCAGTTACCGGACTCTCCCGCGCTACACCTTC
>TRBJ1-1|NA|TRBV20-1|few
CSARDGAWNTEAFF
TGCAGTGCTAGAGATGGGGCCTGGAACACTGAAGCTTTCTTT
>TRBJ2-5|NA|TRBV7-7|NA
CASSTGTTSSETQYF
TGTGCTAGCAGCACCGGGACAACTTCTTCGGAGACCCAGTACTTC
>TRBJ1-1|NA|TRBV3-1|NA
CASSQSDKNTEAFF
TGTGCCAGCAGCCAATCAGACAAAAACACTGAAGCTTTCTTT
>TRBJ2-3|TRBD2|TRBV4-3|many
CASSRRPSGGASTDTQYF
TGCGCCAGCAGCCGACGACCTAGCGGGGGGGCTAGCACAGATACGCAGTATTTT
>TRBJ2-1|NA|TRBV27|NA
CASSFHLGSGEGKADEQFF
TGTGCCAGCAGCTTCCACCTTGGGAGCGGTGAGGGTAAGGCAGATGAGCAGTTCTTC
>TRBJ2-7|TRBD1|TRBV6-5|many
CASSSTGVYEQYF
TGTGCCAGCAGTTCGACAGGGGTCTACGAGCAGTACTTC
>TRBJ2-1|TRBD2|TRBV20-1|many
CSARDRGGGAGEQFF
TGCAGTGCTAGAGATCGAGGCGGGGGGGCGGGTGAGCAGTTCTTC
>TRBJ1-2|NA|TRBV25-1|NA
CASSEGAGYDYTF
TGTGCCAGCAGTGAAGGGGCTGGGTATGACTACACCTTC
>TRBJ1-2|NA|TRBV4-2|many
CASSQEWGFGYTF
TGTGCCAGCAGCCAAGAGTGGGGTTTTGGCTACACCTTC
>TRBJ1-5|NA|TRBV21-1|NA
CASSQLTSPMGSNQPQHF
TGTGCCAGCAGCCAACTTACGAGCCCGATGGGTAGCAATCAGCCCCAGCATTTT
>TRBJ1-1|TRBD1|TRBV20-1|few
CSATGQGGVNTEAFF
TGCAGTGCTACGGGGCAGGGGGGGGTGAACACTGAAGCTTTCTTT
>TRBJ2-2|NA|TRBV6-1|few
CASRTARDGPRAGELFF
TGTGCCAGCAGGACGGCCCGGGATGGGCCGCGTGCCGGGGAGCTGTTTTTT
>TRBJ2-1|NA|TRBV2|few
CASSDSRGVNEQFF
TGTGCCAGCAGCGACTCCAGAGGGGTGAATGAGCAGTTCTTC
>TRBJ1-2|NA|TRBV20-1|NA
CSATGRGGYGYTF
TGCAGTGCTACCGGACGGGGGGGCTATGGCTACACCTTC
>TRBJ2-5|NA|TRBV6-6|many
CASTNPGGMNQETQYF
TGTGCCAGCACTAACCCGGGCGGGATGAACCAAGAGACCCAGTACTTC
>TRBJ2-3|NA|TRBV9|few
CASSVGGGGGTDTQYF
TGTGCCAGCAGCGTAGGTGGCGGGGGCGGCACAGATACGCAGTATTTT
>TRBJ2-6|TRBD1|TRBV19|NA
CASSMLGQAGANVLTF
TGTGCCAGTAGTATGCTGGGACAGGCTGGGGCCAACGTCCTGACTTTC